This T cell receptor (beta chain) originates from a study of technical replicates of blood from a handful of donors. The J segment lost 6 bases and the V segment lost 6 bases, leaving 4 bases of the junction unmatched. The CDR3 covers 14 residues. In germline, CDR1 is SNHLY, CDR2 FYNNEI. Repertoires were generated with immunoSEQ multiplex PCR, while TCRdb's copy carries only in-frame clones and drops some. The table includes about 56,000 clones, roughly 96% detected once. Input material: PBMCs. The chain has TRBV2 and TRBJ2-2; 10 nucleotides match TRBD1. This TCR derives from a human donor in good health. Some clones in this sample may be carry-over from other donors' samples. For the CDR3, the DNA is TGTGCCAGCAGCCCCGACAGGGGGCCCGGGGAGCTGTTTTTT. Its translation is CASSPDRGPGELFF.